This T cell receptor (beta chain) is drawn from a study of T cell changes during pregnancy in multiple sclerosis. Assay used: immunoSEQ multiplex PCR; TCRdb lists only in-frame clones, some missing. The data contain approximately 68,000 clones, about nine tenths of them seen just once; the ten biggest clones take up about 0.75%. The CDR3 is 17 amino acids. Germline CDR1 and CDR2: SNHLY and FYNNEI. Trimming removed 6 bases at V and 1 base at J, with 19 bases between. In this sample, this clone turned up once. The sample was peripheral blood, taken in the third trimester of pregnancy. The chain links TRBV2 to TRBJ1-5; D unresolved. This clonotype was sampled from a female donor in good health, enrolled as a control in a pregnancy study. The CDR3 protein is CASRGWTGIGSNQPQHF. The CDR3 nucleotides read TGTGCCAGCAGAGGCTGGACGGGGATTGGGAGCAATCAGCCCCAGCATTTT. The complete variable domain, with remaining parts taken from reference TRBV2 and TRBJ1-5, reads EPEVTQTPSHQVTQMGQEVILRCVPISNHLYFYWYRQILGQKVEFLVSFYNNEISEKSEIFDDQFSVERPDGSNFTLKIRSTKLEDSAMYFCASRGWTGIGSNQPQHFGDGTRLSIL.